What follows are 17 T cell receptor beta chains derived from one specimen sequenced in a study of STAT5B mutations in CD4+ large granular lymphocyte leukemia. Profiled with immunoSEQ multiplex PCR; TCRdb holds only in-frame clones, not every one. The data contain some 38,000 clones, about four fifths of them singletons. Material for sequencing was CD4+ T cells from blood buffy coats. Source of these receptors: a human donor in good health.

The V gene is TRBV28, the J gene TRBJ2-2; 11 bases fit TRBD1. This CDR3 spans 16 amino acids. J gave up 3 bases and V 7 bases, and 7 bases lay outside the gene matches. Germline V gene sequence: CDR1 MDHEN, CDR2 SYDVKM. The CDR3 is CASTDPGQGDTGELFF. DNA of the CDR3: TGTGCCAGCACCGATCCGGGACAGGGGGACACCGGGGAGCTGTTTTTT.

The chain carries TRBV6-1 and TRBJ2-7, with D perhaps matching TRBD2 (6 bases). V gave up 7 bases and J gave up 6 bases, with 19 bases separating them. The germline CDR1 and CDR2 sequences are MNHNS and SASEGT. The CDR3 totals 14 residues. In DNA, the CDR3 is TGTGCCAGCACCCTCCAGGAGGGGTTCCTCGAGCAGTACTTC. Amino acids: CASTLQEGFLEQYF.

The chain uses TRBV5-1 and TRBJ1-2; D not resolved. Trimming removed 0 bases from V and 3 bases from J, with 9 bases in between. The V gene's germline CDR1 is SGHRS and CDR2 YFSETQ. The CDR3 runs 14 residues. CDR3: CASSLELSYYGYTF. In nucleotides, the CDR3 is TGCGCCAGCAGCTTGGAGTTGAGCTACTATGGCTACACCTTC.

This chain links TRBV18 with TRBJ2-1; 14 bases line up with TRBD2. The germline gives CDR1 KGHSH, CDR2 LQKENI. The CDR3 totals 14 residues. Trimming cost V 6 bases and J 8 bases; bases outside gene matches: 3. This chain's CDR3 is CASSKGLAGDEQFF. CDR3 DNA: TGTGCCAGCTCCAAGGGACTAGCGGGAGATGAGCAGTTCTTC.

The chain combines TRBV2 with TRBJ2-7, with 8 bases identical to TRBD1. CDR1 and CDR2 (germline): SNHLY, FYNNEI. Trimming cost V 10 bases and J 3 bases; bases outside gene matches: 5. This CDR3 has 12 residues. In DNA form, the CDR3 reads TGTGCCATCCAGGGGGCTGGCTACGAGCAGTACTTC. Translated: CAIQGAGYEQYF.

This clone was detected only a few times. This chain uses TRBV30 with TRBJ1-4; 10 nucleotides line up with TRBD1. V shed 5 bases and J 6 bases; nucleotides not matched to a gene: 6. Germline V gives CDR1 GTSNPN, CDR2 SVGIG (reference sequence). The CDR3 consists of 14 residues. The CDR3 is CAWGSGTGDEKLFF. The CDR3, as DNA: TGTGCCTGGGGATCCGGGACAGGGGATGAAAAACTGTTTTTT.

V and J are TRBV5-1 and TRBJ1-5; TRBD1 agrees at 7 bases. V was pared by 1 base and J by 7 bases, with 2 bases of the junction left unmatched. Germline assignment: CDR1 SGHRS and CDR2 YFSETQ. This CDR3 is 13 amino acids long. The CDR3 region is CASSLTGEQPQHF. The CDR3 DNA sequence: TGCGCCAGCAGCTTGACAGGGGAACAGCCCCAGCATTTT.

V and J are TRBV25-1 and TRBJ2-3; TRBD1 matches at 9 bases. Unmatched junction bases numbered 8, after V lost 1 base and J lost 6 bases. The germline V gene encodes CDR1 MGHDK and CDR2 SYGVNS. CDR3 length equals 16 residues. This chain's CDR3 is CASSEFPDDRGDTQYF. The CDR3 bases are TGTGCCAGCAGTGAATTCCCAGACGACAGGGGGGATACGCAGTATTTT.

The V call is TRBV2, the J call TRBJ1-5; the D is unclear. The V end was cut by 7 bases, the J end by 0 bases, with 7 bases between. This CDR3 has 13 amino acids. Per germline, CDR1 SNHLY and CDR2 FYNNEI. DNA for the CDR3: TGTGCCAGCAAGGATACTAGCAATCAGCCCCAGCATTTT. As protein: CASKDTSNQPQHF.

V gene TRBV6-6 combines with J gene TRBJ2-5; TRBD2 aligns across 9 bases. Germline CDR1 is MNHNY and CDR2 is SVGAGI (reference sequence). Unmatched junction bases numbered 3, after V lost 6 bases and J lost 4 bases. The CDR3 contains 13 residues. The CDR3 nucleotides are TGTGCCAGCAGCCAGACTAGCGGAGAGACCCAGTACTTC. Translated, it gives CASSQTSGETQYF.

The chain is built from TRBV5-1 and TRBJ2-2; TRBD2 matches at 7 bases. V was clipped by 5 bases and J by 3 bases; unmatched bases: 7. CDR1 and CDR2 from the germline V gene are SGHRS and YFSETQ. This CDR3 region has 15 residues. Here the CDR3 DNA reads TGCGCCAGCAGTGAAGCGGGATGGGACACCGGGGAGCTGTTTTTT. This translates into CASSEAGWDTGELFF.

The genes are TRBV6-1 and TRBJ1-2; tentatively, D is TRBD1 (5 bases). The CDR3 totals 13 residues. The V and J ends lost 7 bases and 4 bases respectively, with 13 bases between them. Germline CDR1 reads MNHNS; CDR2 reads SASEGT. CDR3 amino acids: CASTEGTGYGYTF. As DNA, the CDR3 is TGTGCCAGCACTGAGGGGACTGGCTATGGCTACACCTTC.

The V call is TRBV18, the J call TRBJ2-3, with TRBD2 matching 15 bases. CDR1 and CDR2 (germline): KGHSH, LQKENI. J lost 0 bases, V lost 3 bases, and 4 bases had no gene match. The CDR3 consists of 18 residues. The CDR3 coding sequence is TGTGCCAGCTCACCGGGACTAGCGGGAGGTGGAAGCACAGATACGCAGTATTTT. Its protein product is CASSPGLAGGGSTDTQYF.

The chain couples TRBV29-1 to TRBJ2-1, with 9 bases matching TRBD2. V shed 4 bases and J 9 bases; nucleotides not matched to a gene: 7. The CDR3 has 13 amino acids. The germline V gene encodes CDR1 SQVTM and CDR2 ANQGSEA. The CDR3 sequence is CSVVVAGAGEQFF. DNA for the CDR3: TGCAGCGTTGTGGTAGCGGGAGCTGGTGAGCAGTTCTTC.

The chain couples TRBV4-3 to TRBJ2-3; 7 bases line up with TRBD1. The CDR3 loop spans 15 amino acids. Trimming removed 2 bases from V and 7 bases from J; junction bases left unmatched: 9. From germline, CDR1 is LGHNA and CDR2 YSLEER. CDR3 DNA sequence: TGCGCCAGCAGCCAACTACAGGGGTCCGTGAATACGCAGTATTTT. Amino acid sequence: CASSQLQGSVNTQYF.

The chain links TRBV5-8 to TRBJ2-5, with D possibly TRBD2 on 5 matching bases. The germline CDR1 and CDR2 sequences are SGHTS and YDEGEE. The CDR3 spans 15 residues. Trimming left V 7 bases short and J 0 bases short, with 16 bases between. This CDR3 is CASQQAVSYQETQYF. As DNA, the CDR3 is TGTGCCAGCCAACAAGCGGTCTCGTACCAAGAGACCCAGTACTTC.

V and J are TRBV18 and TRBJ2-2; D call uncertain. Trimming cost V 4 bases and J 1 base, with 7 bases left between them. The CDR3 covers 14 residues. Germline V gene sequence: CDR1 KGHSH, CDR2 LQKENI. Written as DNA, the CDR3 is TGTGCCAGCTCACGTAGGCAGAACACCGGGGAGCTGTTTTTT. It is translated as CASSRRQNTGELFF. The entire variable domain, with the rest obtained from reference TRBV18 and TRBJ2-2, is as follows: NAGVMQNPRHLVRRRGQEARLRCSPMKGHSHVYWYRQLPEEGLKFMVYLQKENIIDESGMPKERFSAEFPKEGPSILRIQQVVRGDSAAYFCASSRRQNTGELFFGEGSRLTVL.